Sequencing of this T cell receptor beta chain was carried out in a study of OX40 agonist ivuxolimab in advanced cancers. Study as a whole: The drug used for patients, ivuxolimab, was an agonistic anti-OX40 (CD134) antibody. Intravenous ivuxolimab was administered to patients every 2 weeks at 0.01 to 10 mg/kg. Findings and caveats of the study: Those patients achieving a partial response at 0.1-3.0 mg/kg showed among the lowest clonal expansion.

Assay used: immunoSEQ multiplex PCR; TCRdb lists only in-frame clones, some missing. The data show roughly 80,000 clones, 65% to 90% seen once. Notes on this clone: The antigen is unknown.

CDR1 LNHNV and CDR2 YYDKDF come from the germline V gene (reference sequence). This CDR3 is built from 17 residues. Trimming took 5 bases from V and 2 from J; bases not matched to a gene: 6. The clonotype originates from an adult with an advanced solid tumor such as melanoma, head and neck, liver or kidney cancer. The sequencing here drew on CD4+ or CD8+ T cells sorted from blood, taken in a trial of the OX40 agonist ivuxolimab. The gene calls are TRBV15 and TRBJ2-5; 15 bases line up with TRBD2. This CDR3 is CATSLGLAGGDQETQYF. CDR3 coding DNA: TGTGCCACCAGCCTGGGACTAGCGGGGGGAGATCAAGAGACCCAGTACTTC.